This T cell receptor (beta chain) is drawn from a study of blood T cell repertoires in COVID-19. Study context: The United States, Italy and Spain provided the acute and convalescent COVID-19 samples. In each case, the material was cDNA or gDNA derived from T cells, B-cell-depleted T cells, or PBMCs.

In the original workflow: Estimation of nucleated cell counts relied on the amplification of reference gene primers. Clones were sequenced by immunoSEQ multiplex PCR, and TCRdb holds only the in-frame ones, with some missing. V and J calls plus clone size are reproduced from that table; the DNA served to infer D and trimming. The sample holds hundreds of thousands of clones, around nine tenths seen once. There are 16 residues in the CDR3. CDR1 is ENHRY and CDR2 is SYGVKD in the germline V gene. The V segment lost 2 bases and the J segment 5 bases; nucleotides outside the gene matches: 11. Sequencing used peripheral blood. The receptor comes from a woman aged 18-29 years who had recovered from COVID-19. This rearrangement joins TRBV10-3 to TRBJ2-5; 7 positions agree with TRBD2. The CDR3 sequence is CAISEKRGGSSETQYF. CDR3 DNA: TGTGCCATCAGTGAGAAAAGGGGCGGGAGTAGCGAGACCCAGTACTTC.